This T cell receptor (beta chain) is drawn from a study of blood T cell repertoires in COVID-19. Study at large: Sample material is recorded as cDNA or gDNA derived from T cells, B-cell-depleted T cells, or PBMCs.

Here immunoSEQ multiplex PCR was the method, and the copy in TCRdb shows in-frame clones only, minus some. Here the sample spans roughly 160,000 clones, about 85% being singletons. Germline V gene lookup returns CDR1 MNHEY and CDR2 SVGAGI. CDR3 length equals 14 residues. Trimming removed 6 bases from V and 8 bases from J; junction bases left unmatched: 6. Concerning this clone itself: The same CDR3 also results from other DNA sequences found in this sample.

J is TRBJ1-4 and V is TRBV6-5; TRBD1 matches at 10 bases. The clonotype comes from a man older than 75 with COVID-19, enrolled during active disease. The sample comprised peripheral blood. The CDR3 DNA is TGTGCCAGCAGAGCCGGGACAGGGGACGAAAAACTGTTTTTT. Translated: CASRAGTGDEKLFF.